This passage covers 29 T cell receptor beta chains from one sample sequenced in a study of cytomegalovirus exposure and HLA in healthy donors. PCR used 60 Vbeta primers and 13 Jbeta primers. Profiling relied on immunoSEQ multiplex PCR, and the TCRdb table lists in-frame clones only, not all of them. Of approximately 170,000 clones listed, 81% are singletons. The sample taken for sequencing was PBMCs. Every receptor here comes from a man in his forties or fifties in good health and CMV-seropositive.

The rearrangement uses TRBV5-1 and TRBJ2-3; TRBD1 matches 9 bases. V lost 7 bases and J lost 0; bases outside the gene matches: 3. This CDR3 region has 14 residues. CDR1 and CDR2 (germline): SGHRS, YFSETQ. The CDR3 reads CASYRGPSTDTQYF. In DNA form, the CDR3 reads TGCGCCAGCTACAGGGGGCCGAGCACAGATACGCAGTATTTT.

This clone was counted between two and nine times. This chain connects TRBV2 to TRBJ1-1, with 8 bases identical to TRBD1. The V gene's germline CDR1 is SNHLY and CDR2 FYNNEI. There are 13 residues in the CDR3. The V gene end was trimmed by 11 bases and the J gene end by 3 bases; junction bases not matched to a gene: 8. The CDR3 nucleotides read TGTGCCGGGACAGGACAAGGGTACACTGAAGCTTTCTTT. This sequence encodes CAGTGQGYTEAFF.

The chain is built from TRBV18 and TRBJ2-3; D might be TRBD1 (5 bases). CDR3 length: 14 amino acids. V was pared by 1 base and J by 2 bases, with 7 bases between. Germline V gene sequence: CDR1 KGHSH, CDR2 LQKENI. The CDR3 loop reads CASSPQGPTDTQYF. The DNA for the CDR3 is TGTGCCAGCTCACCACAGGGGCCCACAGATACGCAGTATTTT.

The rearrangement joins TRBV9 to TRBJ2-7; D gene unclear. Trimming took off 3 bases at V and 1 base at J, with 11 bases between the two ends. Germline V gene lookup returns CDR1 SGDLS and CDR2 YYNGEE. This CDR3 is built from 14 residues. CDR3 protein: CASSALGSSYEQYF. The CDR3 DNA reads as TGTGCCAGCAGCGCCCTGGGCAGTTCCTACGAGCAGTACTTC.

The chain uses TRBV27 and TRBJ2-2; D not certain. CDR1 MNHEY and CDR2 SMNVEV come from the germline V gene (reference sequence). This CDR3 comprises 11 residues. V was clipped by 5 bases and J by 9 bases, with 7 bases between them. CDR3 DNA sequence: TGTGCCAGCAGTGTAGCCAGGGAGCTGTTTTTT. Amino acids: CASSVARELFF.

This rearrangement joins TRBV30 to TRBJ1-6; 7 bases are a match to TRBD1. Trimming removed 4 bases from V and 0 bases from J; junction bases left unmatched: 3. Per germline, CDR1 GTSNPN and CDR2 SVGIG (reference sequence). The length of the CDR3 is 15 residues. The CDR3 reads CAWTRDSSYNSPLHF. CDR3 bases: TGTGCCTGGACTCGGGACAGCTCCTATAATTCACCCCTCCACTTT.

The V call is TRBV7-2, the J call TRBJ1-2; D ambiguous. Germline V lookup: CDR1 SGHTA, CDR2 FQGNSA. V dropped 4 bases and J dropped 8 bases, with 17 bases sitting between them. There are 14 residues in the CDR3. CDR3 nucleotide sequence: TGTGCCAGCAGCTCACTGGCCCCCCCCGGGGGCTACACCTTC. Translation gives CASSSLAPPGGYTF.

This sequence joins TRBV5-5 and TRBJ2-6, with no clear D. Per germline, CDR1 SGHKS and CDR2 YYEKEE (reference sequence). The length of the CDR3 is 14 residues. V shed 4 bases and J shed 0 bases, with 5 bases lying between them. The CDR3 bases are TGTGCCAGCAGCACAACCTCTGGGGCCAACGTCCTGACTTTC. Translating gives CASSTTSGANVLTF. The full variable domain, with the rest looked up from reference TRBV5-5 and TRBJ2-6, is DAGVTQSPTHLIKTRGQQVTLRCSPISGHKSVSWYQQVLGQGPQFIFQYYEKEERGRGNFPDRFSARQFPNYSSELNVNALLLGDSALYLCASSTTSGANVLTFGAGSRLTVL.

The chain recombines TRBV21-1 with TRBJ2-3; TRBD1 reflects the table's D call only, with no check against the DNA. TRBV21-1 is deemed a pseudogene. The CDR3 length is 16 residues. CDR3: CASSKWGLRSTDTQYF. CDR3 DNA: TGTGCCAGCAGCAAATGGGGGCTTAGGAGCACAGATACGCAGTATTTT.

The chain couples TRBV9 to TRBJ2-4; TRBD1 matches 9 bases. Germline V lookup: CDR1 SGDLS, CDR2 YYNGEE. CDR3 length equals 14 residues. Trimming removed 3 bases from V and 6 bases from J; junction bases left unmatched: 4. The CDR3 spells CASSAGTGRNIQYF. The CDR3 region has the DNA TGTGCCAGCAGCGCGGGGACAGGGAGAAACATTCAGTACTTC.

V usage is TRBV30 and J usage is TRBJ1-5, with D unresolved. The germline CDR1 and CDR2 sequences are GTSNPN and SVGIG (reference sequence). CDR3 length: 13 amino acids. The V gene lost 4 bases and the J gene lost 4 bases, with 11 bases spanning the gap. The CDR3 loop reads CAWNGGWNQPQHF. CDR3 DNA: TGTGCCTGGAACGGTGGTTGGAATCAGCCCCAGCATTTT. Based on the CDR3 plus reference TRBV30 and TRBJ1-5, the full variable domain is SQTIHQWPATLVQPVGSPLSLECTVEGTSNPNLYWYRQAAGRGLQLLFYSVGIGQISSEVPQNLSASRPQDRQFILSSKKLLLSDSGFYLCAWNGGWNQPQHFGDGTRLSIL.

This chain joins TRBV27 and TRBJ2-7, with 9 bases aligning to TRBD1. Germline-derived CDR1 and CDR2 are MNHEY and SMNVEV (reference sequence). This CDR3 comprises 15 residues. With V trimmed by 3 bases and J by 6 bases, 9 bases remained unmatched. Here the CDR3 DNA reads TGTGCCAGCAGTTTGTCCGGGACAGGGTTTTCCGAGCAGTACTTC. It yields the protein CASSLSGTGFSEQYF.

The chain uses TRBV29-1 and TRBJ2-1; TRBD2 is a possible D gene (5 bases). The germline V and J ends were trimmed by 7 bases and 0 bases, with 16 bases remaining between them. The CDR3 has 15 amino acids. From germline, CDR1 is SQVTM and CDR2 ANQGSEA. The CDR3: CSAPGRGSSYNEQFF. In nucleotides, the CDR3 is TGCAGCGCCCCGGGTCGGGGAAGCTCCTACAATGAGCAGTTCTTC.

V usage is TRBV29-1 and J usage is TRBJ1-1, with TRBD1 as a possible D gene (6 bases). V was trimmed by 5 bases and J by 1 base, leaving 14 bases between them. Germline CDR1 and CDR2: SQVTM and ANQGSEA. The CDR3 sequence is 14 residues long. The CDR3 loop is CSVSPGHQNTEAFF. CDR3 coding DNA: TGCAGCGTTTCTCCGGGACACCAGAACACTGAAGCTTTCTTT.

This chain joins TRBV30 and TRBJ2-1; the match to TRBD2 covers 11 bases. CDR3 length: 16 amino acids. J was trimmed by 6 bases and V by 5 bases; bases with no gene match: 12. Germline CDR1 GTSNPN, CDR2 SVGIG (reference sequence). This chain's CDR3 is CAWGLAGFPIPNEQFF. The CDR3 nucleotides read TGTGCCTGGGGACTAGCGGGTTTCCCTATCCCCAATGAGCAGTTCTTC.

The V and J genes are TRBV11-2 and TRBJ1-2; 12 bases agree with TRBD1. The CDR3 contains 16 residues. V shed 5 bases, J shed 6 bases, and the junction held 10 bases outside the gene matches. Germline V gene lookup returns CDR1 SGHAT and CDR2 FQNNGV. CDR3 sequence: CASSIYGTGGRNGYTF. CDR3 DNA: TGTGCCAGCAGCATCTACGGGACAGGGGGCAGAAATGGCTACACCTTC. Supplemented by reference TRBV11-2 and TRBJ1-2, the full variable domain reads EAGVAQSPRYKIIEKRQSVAFWCNPISGHATLYWYQQILGQGPKLLIQFQNNGVVDDSQLPKDRFSAERLKGVDSTLKIQPAKLEDSAVYLCASSIYGTGGRNGYTFGSGTRLTVV.

The chain combines TRBV5-1 with TRBJ2-1, with 11 positions matching TRBD1. This CDR3 spans 14 amino acids. Germline CDR1 is SGHRS and CDR2 is YFSETQ. J was trimmed by 7 bases and V by 4 bases; bases with no gene match: 4. CDR3 sequence reads: CASSQDRGPNEQFF. The CDR3 DNA sequence: TGCGCCAGCAGCCAGGACAGGGGGCCAAATGAGCAGTTCTTC.

CDR3 in amino acids: CASSQDYPRPYEQYF. In DNA form, the CDR3 reads TGCGCCAGCAGCCAAGACTATCCACGCCCCTACGAGCAGTACTTC. The genes are TRBV4-3 and TRBJ2-7, with D unresolved. Germline values: CDR1 LGHNA, CDR2 YSLEER. V lost 0 bases and J 2 bases, leaving 11 bases between the germline ends. The CDR3 runs 15 residues.

The chain links TRBV25-1 to TRBJ1-1; D gene uncertain. Looked up from germline, CDR1 is MGHDK and CDR2 is SYGVNS. The CDR3 length is 14 residues. Trimming took off 1 base at V and 3 bases at J, with 9 bases between the two ends. The CDR3 DNA reads as TGTGCCAGCAGTGAATTAACCCGGGACACTGAAGCTTTCTTT. Translated: CASSELTRDTEAFF.

The rearrangement joins TRBV7-2 to TRBJ2-2, with D possibly matching TRBD2 (5 bases). V was pared by 1 base and J by 6 bases, with 12 bases between. The V gene's germline CDR1 is SGHTA and CDR2 FQGNSA. This CDR3 is built from 15 residues. DNA of the CDR3: TGTGCCAGCAGCTTAGGAACTAGACACCCCGGGGAGCTGTTTTTT. Its translation: CASSLGTRHPGELFF.

V is TRBV30 and J is TRBJ2-7; D possibly corresponds to TRBD2 (6 bases). Trimming stripped 3 bases from V and 1 base from J, with 13 bases between. Germline values: CDR1 GTSNPN, CDR2 SVGIG (reference sequence). CDR3 length equals 14 residues. In nucleotides, the CDR3 is TGTGCCTGGAGCCGGAGGGTCAGTTCCTACGAGCAGTACTTC. It is translated as CAWSRRVSSYEQYF.

The J gene is TRBJ1-3, the V gene TRBV7-9; D not resolved. Germline CDR1 and CDR2: SEHNR and FQNEAQ (reference sequence). V was trimmed by 6 bases and J by 0 bases, leaving 9 bases between them. The CDR3 has 14 amino acids. CDR3 residues: CASRDRVSGNTIYF. For the CDR3, the DNA is TGTGCCAGCAGAGACCGGGTCTCTGGAAACACCATATATTTT.

The chain couples TRBV10-3 to TRBJ2-5, with no clear D. Trimming removed 4 bases from V and 2 bases from J, with 8 bases in between. The CDR3 has 13 amino acids. Germline CDR1 is ENHRY and CDR2 is SYGVKD. The CDR3 is CAISVEEQETQYF. CDR3 DNA sequence: TGTGCCATCAGTGTCGAGGAGCAAGAGACCCAGTACTTC.

V and J are TRBV5-8 and TRBJ2-7, with D hard to call. This CDR3 has 13 amino acids. The V end was cut by 4 bases, the J end by 0 bases, with 8 bases between. Germline CDR1 and CDR2: SGHTS and YDEGEE. CDR3 DNA sequence: TGTGCCAGCAGCCCGGGTGTCTCCTACGAGCAGTACTTC. This translates into CASSPGVSYEQYF.

The rearrangement links TRBV2 to TRBJ2-3; tentative D call: TRBD1 (5 bases). CDR3 size: 15 residues. V gave up 5 bases and J gave up 2 bases, with 14 bases separating them. The germline CDR1 and CDR2 sequences are SNHLY and FYNNEI. The CDR3 bases are TGTGCCAGCAGTATCCAAGGCGGACACACAGATACGCAGTATTTT. This encodes CASSIQGGHTDTQYF.

This chain uses TRBV13 with TRBJ1-3; tentative D call: TRBD1 (6 bases). V shed 5 bases and J shed 4 bases, with 12 bases lying between them. Germline CDR1 reads PRHDT; CDR2 reads FYEKMQ (reference sequence). The CDR3 contains 14 residues. CDR3 in amino acids: CASSADSLGNTIYF. For the CDR3, the DNA is TGTGCCAGCAGCGCGGACAGTTTAGGAAACACCATATATTTT.

The V gene is TRBV25-1, the J gene TRBJ2-7; 14 positions match TRBD2. Trimming cost V 4 bases and J 10 bases; bases outside gene matches: 9. The CDR3 is made up of 15 amino acids. Looked up from germline, CDR1 is MGHDK and CDR2 is SYGVNS. The CDR3 DNA follows: TGTGCCAGCAGTGGCGATGGGACTAGCGGGAGAGACCAGTACTTC. As protein: CASSGDGTSGRDQYF.

V gene TRBV4-1 combines with J gene TRBJ1-5, with a tentative D call TRBD1 (5 bases). The CDR3 extends over 14 amino acids. Germline CDR1 MGHRA, CDR2 YSYEKL. Trimming shortened V by 1 base and J by 3 bases, and 7 bases separated the two germline ends. Here the CDR3 reads CASSQVDTNQPQHF. The CDR3 DNA is TGCGCCAGCAGCCAAGTGGACACCAATCAGCCCCAGCATTTT.

The chain has TRBV10-1 and TRBJ2-3; tentatively, D is TRBD2 (5 bases). The CDR3 is made up of 16 amino acids. The germline V gene encodes CDR1 WNHNN and CDR2 SYGVQD (reference sequence). Trimming pared 6 bases from V and 0 bases from J, leaving 16 bases between. DNA of the CDR3: TGCGCCAGCAGCCTTAACCTAGCCGCGAGCACAGATACGCAGTATTTT. It translates to CASSLNLAASTDTQYF.